This TCR beta chain emerged from a study of T cells expressing NK-cell markers. The overall study: Most of the eight sequenced donors were HCMV-seropositive; one was seronegative.

Libraries used 5'RACE template switching adding universal primer site and UMIs. Using the 5' RACE reads, TCRdb records one entry per CDR3 protein without DNA. The sample data list roughly 390,000 distinct CDR3 sequences. As concerns this clonotype: Its antigen is currently unknown.

This CDR3 has 13 amino acids. CDR1 and CDR2 (germline): MNHEY, SVGAGI. The study's findings and limits: There remained a lack of clarity about HCMV specificity of expanded NKG2C+ T cell clones. Dominant NKG2C+ clonotype frequencies of about 1.0-7.0% of CD8+ T cells were measured in several donors.

The sample was blood T cells: a sorted CD56 or NKG2C T cell subset, CD4+ or CD8+ T cells, or bulk PBMC T cells (not recorded which). The chain uses TRBV6-5 and TRBJ2-7; no DNA is available, so the TRBD2 call from TCRdb remains unchecked. The receptor was derived from a man aged 18 to 69 in good health. CDR3 region: CASSYEAGGEQYF.